The rows below give T cell receptor beta chains drawn from one sample of a study of blood T cell repertoires in COVID-19. The repertoire was sequenced with immunoSEQ multiplex PCR; TCRdb's copy has only in-frame clones and lacks some. Among fewer than 350,000 clones listed, roughly nine tenths were seen once. Material for sequencing was peripheral blood. These receptors all come from a woman aged 55-70 years with COVID-19, enrolled during active disease. CDR3s include the opening cysteine and the closing phenylalanine or tryptophan. A D gene is named only where the DNA matches it firmly. Rows may omit the clone size; those that give it use once, few, many or a size class.

clone_size	v_call	j_call	d_call	cdr3_aa	cdr3_nt
-	TRBV3-1/TRBV3-2	TRBJ1-5	TRBD1	CASSPGTGGLEPQHF	TGTGCCAGCAGCCCAGGGACAGGGGGCCTAGAGCCCCAGCATTTT
-	TRBV7-8	TRBJ1-5	-	CASSLVPEPQHF	TGTGCCAGCAGCTTAGTCCCGGAGCCCCAGCATTTT
-	TRBV5-8	TRBJ2-3	-	CASSYYGIAVTDTQYF	TGTGCCAGCAGCTATTACGGGATCGCAGTCACAGATACGCAGTATTTT
-	TRBV4-1	TRBJ1-1	-	CASSQGSGRNTEAFF	TGCGCCAGCAGCCAAGGGTCAGGGCGGAACACTGAAGCTTTCTTT
-	TRBV30	TRBJ1-6	-	CAWAPGNNSPLHF	TGTGCCTGGGCCCCGGGGAATAATTCACCCCTCCACTTT
-	TRBV12-3/TRBV12-4	TRBJ2-3	-	CASSLSPIPQYF	TGTGCCAGCAGTTTAAGCCCCATCCCGCAGTATTTT
-	TRBV5-5	TRBJ2-1	-	CASSFSGYNEQFF	TGTGCCAGCAGCTTTAGTGGCTACAATGAGCAGTTCTTC
-	TRBV9	TRBJ2-7	TRBD1	CASSPFGGQGTYEQYF	TGTGCCAGCAGCCCATTTGGGGGACAGGGGACCTACGAGCAGTACTTC
-	TRBV13	TRBJ1-2	TRBD1	CASSLGAGGFYGYTF	TGTGCCAGCAGCTTAGGGGCAGGGGGCTTCTATGGCTACACCTTC
-	TRBV9	TRBJ1-5	-	CASSVEGRDNQPQHF	TGTGCCAGCAGCGTAGAAGGGAGGGACAATCAGCCCCAGCATTTT
-	TRBV18	TRBJ1-5	-	CASSRTGNQPQHF	TGTGCCAGCTCACGGACAGGCAATCAGCCCCAGCATTTT
-	TRBV19	TRBJ1-6	-	CASSMSPGRGSPLHF	TGTGCCAGTAGTATGAGTCCGGGGAGGGGTTCACCCCTCCACTTT
few	TRBV4-2	TRBJ2-7	TRBD2	CASSQEVRASGPYEQYF	TGTGCCAGCAGCCAAGAAGTCAGGGCTAGCGGACCTTACGAGCAGTACTTC
once	TRBV9	TRBJ1-2	-	CASSPGQYYGYTF	TGTGCCAGCAGTCCTGGACAGTACTATGGCTACACCTTC
-	TRBV5-1	TRBJ1-1	-	CASSLLGAGSYTEAFF	TGCGCCAGCAGCTTGTTAGGGGCTGGATCCTACACTGAAGCTTTCTTT
few	TRBV5-1	TRBJ1-6	TRBD1	CASSLGGTDWSSYNSPLHF	TGCGCCAGCAGCCTAGGGGGGACAGACTGGAGCTCCTATAATTCACCCCTCCACTTT
-	TRBV3-1/TRBV3-2	TRBJ2-4	TRBD2	CASSRGLAGGPGNIQYF	TGTGCCAGCAGCCGGGGACTAGCGGGGGGCCCTGGAAACATTCAGTACTTC
-	TRBV4-2	TRBJ2-3	TRBD2	CASSRGTSGGTDTQYF	TGTGCCAGCAGCCGCGGGACTAGCGGGGGGACAGATACGCAGTATTTT